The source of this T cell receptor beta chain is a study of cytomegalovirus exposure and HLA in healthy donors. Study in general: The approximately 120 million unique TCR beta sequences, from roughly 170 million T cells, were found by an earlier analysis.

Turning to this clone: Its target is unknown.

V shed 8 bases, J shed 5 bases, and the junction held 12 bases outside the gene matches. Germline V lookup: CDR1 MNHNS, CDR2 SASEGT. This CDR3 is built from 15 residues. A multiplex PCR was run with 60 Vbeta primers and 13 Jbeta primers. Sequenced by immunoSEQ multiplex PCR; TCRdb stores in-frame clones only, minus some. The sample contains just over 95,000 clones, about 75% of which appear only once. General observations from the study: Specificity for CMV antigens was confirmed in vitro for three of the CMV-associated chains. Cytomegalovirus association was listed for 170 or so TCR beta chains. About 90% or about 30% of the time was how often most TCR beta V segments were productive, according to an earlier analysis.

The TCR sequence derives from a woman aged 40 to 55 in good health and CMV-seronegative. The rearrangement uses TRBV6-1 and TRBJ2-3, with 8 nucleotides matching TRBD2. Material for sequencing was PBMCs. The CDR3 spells CASDFGSGGVDTQYF. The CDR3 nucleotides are TGTGCCAGCGATTTCGGGAGCGGGGGCGTAGATACGCAGTATTTT.